The present T cell receptor beta chain was sequenced within a study of T cell repertoires in aging, cancer and after chemotherapy. Study findings and constraints: Loss of evenness, beyond lost richness, contributed to age-related TCR diversity decline in cancer patients. Compared with age-matched healthy donors, untreated hematological or solid cancer patients showed higher blood TCR clonality. No conclusions about immunological memory after chemotherapy can be drawn from the repertoire data. Rebound thymic output was suggested by rising median generation probability during chemotherapy in each cancer cohort.

Peripheral blood genomic DNA, not sorted cells or RNA, was the template. Notes on this clonotype: Antigen specificity is unknown.

The CDR3 loop spans 14 amino acids. V lost 1 base, J lost 7 bases, and 12 bases lay in between. The V gene's germline CDR1 is SGHRS and CDR2 YFSETQ. Multiplex touch-down PCR with TRB-A/B primers amplified rearranged V-D-J TRB sequences. One entry per CDR3 protein results from TCRdb running MiXCR on the multiplex PCR reads. The sample contains over 15,000 distinct CDR3 sequences, 37% of which appear only once. The chain couples TRBV5-1 to TRBJ2-1; tentative D call: TRBD1 (6 bases). This TCR came from a human donor with a solid tumor. The sample consisted of blood. CDR3 nucleotides: TGCGCCAGCAGCTTGACAGGGAATGAGAATGAGCAGTTCTTC. Translated: CASSLTGNENEQFF.